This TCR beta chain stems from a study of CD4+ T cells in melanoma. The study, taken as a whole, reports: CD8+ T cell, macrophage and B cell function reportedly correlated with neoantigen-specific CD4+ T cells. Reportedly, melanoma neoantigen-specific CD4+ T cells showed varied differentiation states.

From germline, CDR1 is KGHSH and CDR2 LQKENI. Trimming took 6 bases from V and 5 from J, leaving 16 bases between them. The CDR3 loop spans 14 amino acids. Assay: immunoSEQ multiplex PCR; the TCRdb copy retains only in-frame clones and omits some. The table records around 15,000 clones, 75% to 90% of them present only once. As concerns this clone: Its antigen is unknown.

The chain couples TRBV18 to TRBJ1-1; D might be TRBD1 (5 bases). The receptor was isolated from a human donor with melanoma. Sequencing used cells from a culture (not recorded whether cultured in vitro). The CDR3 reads CASSSRDHLTEAFF. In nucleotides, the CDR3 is TGTGCCAGCTCCTCCCGGGACCATCTTACTGAAGCTTTCTTT.